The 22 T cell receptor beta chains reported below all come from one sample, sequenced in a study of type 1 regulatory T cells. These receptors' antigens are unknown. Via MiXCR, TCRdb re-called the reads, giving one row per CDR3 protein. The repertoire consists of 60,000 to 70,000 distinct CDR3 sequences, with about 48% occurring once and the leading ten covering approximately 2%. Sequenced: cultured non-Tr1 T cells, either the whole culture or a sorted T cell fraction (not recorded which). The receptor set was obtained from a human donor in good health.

CDR3 nucleotide sequence: TGCAGTGCTAGAGAGGGGGCCCCTCAAGAGACCCAGTACTTC. It specifies CSAREGAPQETQYF. V and J are TRBV20-1 and TRBJ2-5; maybe TRBD1 (6 bases). The CDR3 runs 14 residues. Per the germline V gene, CDR1 is DFQATT and CDR2 is SNEGSKA (reference sequence). V was pared by 0 bases and J by 2 bases, with 10 bases between.

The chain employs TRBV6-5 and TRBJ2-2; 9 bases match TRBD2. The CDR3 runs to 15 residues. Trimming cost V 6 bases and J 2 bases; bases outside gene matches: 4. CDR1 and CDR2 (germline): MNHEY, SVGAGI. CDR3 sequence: CASRGAGGNTGELFF. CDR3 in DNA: TGTGCCAGCAGGGGAGCGGGGGGAAACACCGGGGAGCTGTTTTTT.

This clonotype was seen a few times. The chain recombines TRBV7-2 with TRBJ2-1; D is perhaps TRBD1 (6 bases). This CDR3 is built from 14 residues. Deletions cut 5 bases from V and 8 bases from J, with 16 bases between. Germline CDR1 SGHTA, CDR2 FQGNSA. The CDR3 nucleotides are TGTGCCAGCAGCGCCTACAGGGATGTCGATGAGCAGTTCTTC. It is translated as CASSAYRDVDEQFF.

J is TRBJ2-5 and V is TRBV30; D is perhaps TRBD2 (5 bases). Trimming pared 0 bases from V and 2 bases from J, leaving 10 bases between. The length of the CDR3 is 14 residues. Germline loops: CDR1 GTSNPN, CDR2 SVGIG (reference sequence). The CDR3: CAWSVTRMQETQYF. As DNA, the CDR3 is TGTGCCTGGAGTGTCACTAGGATGCAAGAGACCCAGTACTTC.

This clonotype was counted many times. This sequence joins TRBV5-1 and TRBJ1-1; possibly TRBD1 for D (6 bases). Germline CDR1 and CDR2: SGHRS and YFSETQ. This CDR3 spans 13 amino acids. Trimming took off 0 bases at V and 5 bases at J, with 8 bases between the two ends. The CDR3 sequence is CASSLVRGTEAFF. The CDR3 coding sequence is TGCGCCAGCAGCTTGGTGAGGGGGACTGAAGCTTTCTTT.

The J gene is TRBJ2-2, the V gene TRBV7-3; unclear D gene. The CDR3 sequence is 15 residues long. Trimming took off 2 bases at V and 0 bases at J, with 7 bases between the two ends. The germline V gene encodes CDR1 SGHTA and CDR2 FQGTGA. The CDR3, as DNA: TGTGCCAGCAGCTTACAGGCAGCGAACACCGGGGAGCTGTTTTTT. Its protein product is CASSLQAANTGELFF.

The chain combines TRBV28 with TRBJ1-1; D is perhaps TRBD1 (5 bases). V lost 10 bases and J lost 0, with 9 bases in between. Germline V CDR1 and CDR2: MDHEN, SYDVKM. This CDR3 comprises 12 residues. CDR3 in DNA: TGTGCCACCGACAGCGTGAACACTGAAGCTTTCTTT. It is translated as CATDSVNTEAFF.

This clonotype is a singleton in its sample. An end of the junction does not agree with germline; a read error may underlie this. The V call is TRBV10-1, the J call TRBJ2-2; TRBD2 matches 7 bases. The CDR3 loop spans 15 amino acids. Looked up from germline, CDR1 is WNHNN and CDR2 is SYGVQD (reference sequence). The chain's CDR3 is CASSESTRGGGGLFF. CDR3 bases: TGCGCCAGCAGTGAGTCGACTCGGGGCGGCGGGGGGCTGTTTTTT.

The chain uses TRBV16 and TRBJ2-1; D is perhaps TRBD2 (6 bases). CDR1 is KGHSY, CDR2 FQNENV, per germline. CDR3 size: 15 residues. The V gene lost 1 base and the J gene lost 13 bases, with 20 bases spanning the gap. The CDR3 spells CASSQLAEETMKQFF. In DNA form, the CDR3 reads TGTGCCAGCAGCCAATTAGCGGAGGAGACAATGAAACAGTTCTTC. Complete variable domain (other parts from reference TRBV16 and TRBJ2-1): GEEVAQTPKHLVRGEGQKAKLYCAPIKGHSYVFWYQQVLKNEFKFLISFQNENVFDETGMPKERFSAKCLPNSPCSLEIQATKLEDSAVYFCASSQLAEETMKQFFGPGTRLTVL.

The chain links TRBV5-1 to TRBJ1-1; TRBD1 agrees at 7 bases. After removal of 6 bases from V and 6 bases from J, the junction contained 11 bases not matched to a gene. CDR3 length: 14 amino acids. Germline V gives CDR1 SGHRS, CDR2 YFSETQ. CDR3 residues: CASTKTGERSEAFF. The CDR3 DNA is TGCGCCAGCACCAAAACAGGGGAGAGATCTGAAGCTTTCTTT.

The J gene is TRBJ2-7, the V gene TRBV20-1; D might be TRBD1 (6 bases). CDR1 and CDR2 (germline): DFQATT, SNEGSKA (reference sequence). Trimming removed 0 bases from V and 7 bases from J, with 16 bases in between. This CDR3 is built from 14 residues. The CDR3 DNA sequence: TGCAGTGCTAGAGATTCACAGGGAAAACGTGAGCAGTACTTC. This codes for CSARDSQGKREQYF.

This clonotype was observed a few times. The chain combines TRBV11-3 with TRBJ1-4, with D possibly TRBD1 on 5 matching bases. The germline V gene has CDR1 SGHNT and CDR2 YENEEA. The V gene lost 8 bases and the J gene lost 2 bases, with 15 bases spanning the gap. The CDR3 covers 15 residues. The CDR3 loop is CASSTGGSTNEKLFF. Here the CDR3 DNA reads TGTGCCAGCTCAACGGGGGGGTCGACTAATGAAAAACTGTTTTTT.

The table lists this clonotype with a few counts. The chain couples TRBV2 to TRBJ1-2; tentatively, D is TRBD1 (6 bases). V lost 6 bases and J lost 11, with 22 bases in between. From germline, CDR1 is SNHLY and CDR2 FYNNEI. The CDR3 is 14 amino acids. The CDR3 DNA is TGTGCCAGCAGAGCGACAGGCGGACTAGACCTTTACACCTTC. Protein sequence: CASRATGGLDLYTF.

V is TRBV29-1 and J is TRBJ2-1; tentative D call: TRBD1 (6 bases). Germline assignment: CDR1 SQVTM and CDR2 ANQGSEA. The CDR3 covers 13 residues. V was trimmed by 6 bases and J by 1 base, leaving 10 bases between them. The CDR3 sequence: CSVAQGSYNEQFF. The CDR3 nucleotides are TGCAGCGTGGCCCAGGGGTCCTACAATGAGCAGTTCTTC.

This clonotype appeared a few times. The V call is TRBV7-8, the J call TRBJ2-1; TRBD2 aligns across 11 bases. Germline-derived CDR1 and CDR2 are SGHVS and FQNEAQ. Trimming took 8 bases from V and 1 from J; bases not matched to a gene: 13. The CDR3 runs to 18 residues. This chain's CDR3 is CASYTGTSGFLSYNEQFF. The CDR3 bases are TGTGCCAGCTATACCGGGACTAGCGGTTTTTTATCCTACAATGAGCAGTTCTTC. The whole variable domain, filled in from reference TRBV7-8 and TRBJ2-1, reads GAGVSQSPRYKVAKRGQDVALRCDPISGHVSLFWYQQALGQGPEFLTYFQNEAQLDKSGLPSDRFFAERPEGSVSTLKIQRTQQEDSAVYLCASYTGTSGFLSYNEQFFGPGTRLTVL.

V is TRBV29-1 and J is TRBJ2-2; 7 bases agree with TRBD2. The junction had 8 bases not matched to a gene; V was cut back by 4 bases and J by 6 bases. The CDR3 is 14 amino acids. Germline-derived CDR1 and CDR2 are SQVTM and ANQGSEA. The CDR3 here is CSVVGRRGSGELFF. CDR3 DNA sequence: TGCAGCGTTGTGGGTAGGCGGGGGTCCGGGGAGCTGTTTTTT.

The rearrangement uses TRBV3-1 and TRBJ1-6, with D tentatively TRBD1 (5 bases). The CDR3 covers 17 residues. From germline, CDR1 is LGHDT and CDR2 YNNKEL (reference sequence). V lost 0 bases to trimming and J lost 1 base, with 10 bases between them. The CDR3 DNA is TGTGCCAGCAGCCAAGACTGGGGGGGGTCCTATAATTCACCCCTCCACTTT. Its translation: CASSQDWGGSYNSPLHF. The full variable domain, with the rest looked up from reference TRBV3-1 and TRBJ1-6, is DTAVSQTPKYLVTQMGNDKSIKCEQNLGHDTMYWYKQDSKKFLKIMFSYNNKELIINETVPNRFSPKSPDKAHLNLHINSLELGDSAVYFCASSQDWGGSYNSPLHFGNGTRLTVT.

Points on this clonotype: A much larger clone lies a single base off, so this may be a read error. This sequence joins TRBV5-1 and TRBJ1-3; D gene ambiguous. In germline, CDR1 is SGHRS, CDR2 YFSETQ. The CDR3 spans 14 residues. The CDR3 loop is CASSWTVSGNTTYF. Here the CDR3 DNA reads TGCGCCAGCAGCTGGACGGTCTCTGGAAACACCACATATTTT.

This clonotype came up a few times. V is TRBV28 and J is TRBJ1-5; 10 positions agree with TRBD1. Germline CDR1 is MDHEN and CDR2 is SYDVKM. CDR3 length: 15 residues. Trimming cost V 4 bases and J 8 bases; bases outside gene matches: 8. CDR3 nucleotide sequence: TGTGCCAGCAGTTCTACCGGGACAGGGGTGAAGCCCCAGCATTTT. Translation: CASSSTGTGVKPQHF.

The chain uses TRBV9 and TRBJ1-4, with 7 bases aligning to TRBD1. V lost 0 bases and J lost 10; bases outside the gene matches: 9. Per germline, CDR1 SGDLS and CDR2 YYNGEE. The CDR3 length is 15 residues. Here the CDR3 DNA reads TGTGCCAGCAGCGTAGATTGGGGACAGTCTCCAAAACTGTTTTTT. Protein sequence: CASSVDWGQSPKLFF.

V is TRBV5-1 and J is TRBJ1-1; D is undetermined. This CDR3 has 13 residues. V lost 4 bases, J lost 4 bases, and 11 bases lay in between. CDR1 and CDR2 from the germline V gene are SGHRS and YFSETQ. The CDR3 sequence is CASSHPAGTEAFF. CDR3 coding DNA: TGCGCCAGCAGCCACCCTGCTGGCACTGAAGCTTTCTTT.

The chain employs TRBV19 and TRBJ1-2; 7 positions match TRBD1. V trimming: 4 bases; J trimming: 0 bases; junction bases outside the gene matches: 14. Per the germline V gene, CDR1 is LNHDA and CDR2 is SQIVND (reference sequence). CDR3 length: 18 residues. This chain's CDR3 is CASSTRQGLSSANYGYTF. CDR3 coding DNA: TGTGCCAGTAGTACACGACAGGGTCTCTCCTCGGCTAACTATGGCTACACCTTC. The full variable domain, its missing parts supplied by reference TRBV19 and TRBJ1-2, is DGGITQSPKYLFRKEGQNVTLSCEQNLNHDAMYWYRQDPGQGLRLIYYSQIVNDFQKGDIAEGYSVSREKKESFPLTVTSAQKNPTAFYLCASSTRQGLSSANYGYTFGSGTRLTVV.